The 24 T cell receptor beta chains given below trace back to one sample, sequenced in a study of blood T cell repertoires in COVID-19. The method was immunoSEQ multiplex PCR; TCRdb's version includes in-frame clones alone and lacks a portion of them. The sample yields about 240,000 clones, more than 85% seen once. Sequenced input: PBMCs or T cells enriched from blood (not recorded which). The receptors were sampled from a woman under 40 who had recovered from COVID-19.

The J gene is TRBJ2-3, the V gene TRBV6-5, with a tentative D call TRBD2 (5 bases). CDR1 is MNHEY, CDR2 SVGAGI, per germline. The CDR3 sequence is 16 residues long. V was cut by 4 bases and J by 1 base, with 15 bases left in between. The CDR3 nucleotides read TGTGCCAGCAGTTTCCGTCAGCACGGGGGCACAGATACGCAGTATTTT. Protein product: CASSFRQHGGTDTQYF.

The V and J genes are TRBV7-9 and TRBJ1-6; 8 bases are shared with TRBD1. Germline V gene lookup returns CDR1 SEHNR and CDR2 FQNEAQ (reference sequence). This CDR3 is 15 amino acids long. The V segment lost 3 bases and the J segment 7 bases; nucleotides outside the gene matches: 5. CDR3 sequence reads: CASSFGQGANSPLHF. For the CDR3, the DNA is TGTGCCAGCAGCTTTGGTCAGGGGGCGAATTCACCCCTCCACTTT.

The rearrangement joins TRBV19 to TRBJ1-1; 7 bases agree with TRBD1. CDR3 length: 15 amino acids. Germline-derived CDR1 and CDR2 are LNHDA and SQIVND (reference sequence). J lost 4 bases, V lost 7 bases, and 12 bases had no gene match. The CDR3 is CASTNQGQSLTEAFF. CDR3 DNA: TGTGCCAGTACTAACCAGGGACAGTCGCTCACTGAAGCTTTCTTT.

The CDR3 spells CAWSATSGRALYNEQFF. CDR3 nucleotides: TGTGCCTGGAGTGCGACTAGCGGGAGGGCCCTCTACAATGAGCAGTTCTTC. The V and J genes are TRBV30 and TRBJ2-1; 14 nucleotides agree with TRBD2. Germline CDR1 reads GTSNPN; CDR2 reads SVGIG (reference sequence). With V trimmed by 1 base and J by 3 bases, 5 bases remained unmatched. The CDR3 spans 17 residues.

The chain recombines TRBV7-9 with TRBJ2-1; D gene ambiguous. Germline lookup yields CDR1 SEHNR and CDR2 FQNEAQ (reference sequence). The length of the CDR3 is 13 residues. V gave up 5 bases and J gave up 0 bases, with 5 bases separating them. CDR3: CASSLYSYNEQFF. The CDR3 DNA follows: TGTGCCAGCAGCCTTTACTCCTACAATGAGCAGTTCTTC.

The chain uses TRBV2 and TRBJ1-2, with a weak D call TRBD1 (6 bases). There are 14 residues in the CDR3. Germline V gene sequence: CDR1 SNHLY, CDR2 FYNNEI. V was pared by 6 bases and J by 4 bases, with 15 bases between. The CDR3: CASSLGAATYGYTF. In DNA form, the CDR3 reads TGTGCCAGCAGCCTGGGGGCGGCGACCTATGGCTACACCTTC.

The rearrangement joins TRBV5-1 to TRBJ1-1; TRBD1 is a possible D gene (5 bases). V lost 4 bases and J 1 base, leaving 17 bases between the germline ends. The CDR3 runs to 16 residues. CDR1 and CDR2 (germline): SGHRS, YFSETQ. Here the CDR3 DNA reads TGCGCCAGCAGCACCTTACAGGCTTCGACGAACACTGAAGCTTTCTTT. Its protein is CASSTLQASTNTEAFF.

The count of this clone is one. The chain has TRBV28 and TRBJ2-1, with 12 bases aligning to TRBD2. The CDR3 spans 13 residues. Trimming took 7 bases from V and 9 from J; bases not matched to a gene: 4. Germline V gene sequence: CDR1 MDHEN, CDR2 SYDVKM. The CDR3 reads CASTSGLAGEQFF. CDR3 nucleotides: TGTGCCAGCACCTCGGGACTAGCGGGTGAGCAGTTCTTC.

The table lists this clone with a count of one. CDR3 amino acids: CSASPPGQGNSPLHF. The CDR3 region has the DNA TGCAGTGCTAGTCCTCCGGGACAGGGCAATTCACCCCTCCACTTT. The chain is built from TRBV20-1 and TRBJ1-6, with TRBD1 identical over 9 bases. The CDR3 is 15 amino acids. Germline V gives CDR1 DFQATT, CDR2 SNEGSKA (reference sequence). With V trimmed by 3 bases and J by 7 bases, 7 bases remained unmatched.

V usage is TRBV7-2 and J usage is TRBJ1-6, with D possibly being TRBD1 (6 bases). Trimming removed 6 bases at V and 5 bases at J, with 14 bases between. There are 15 residues in the CDR3. CDR1 and CDR2 from the germline V gene are SGHTA and FQGNSA. In nucleotides, the CDR3 is TGTGCCAGCAGACAGGACAGCCTAAATAATTCACCCCTCCACTTT. Translating it yields CASRQDSLNNSPLHF.

Notes on this clone: The same CDR3 arises from other DNA sequences in this sample as well. The genes are TRBV5-1 and TRBJ2-7; D is perhaps TRBD1 (6 bases). Between the trimmed V and J ends, which lost 4 bases and 1 base, there was a span of 9 bases. This CDR3 contains 13 residues. Germline CDR1 is SGHRS and CDR2 is YFSETQ. The CDR3 spells CASSLGQSYEQYF. The DNA for the CDR3 is TGCGCCAGCAGCCTCGGACAGTCCTACGAGCAGTACTTC.

This sequence joins TRBV11-3 and TRBJ2-7; no definite D call. This CDR3 has 14 amino acids. V shed 1 base and J shed 0 bases, with 7 bases lying between them. The V gene's germline CDR1 is SGHNT and CDR2 YENEEA. This CDR3 is CASSLGRHSYEQYF. In DNA, the CDR3 is TGTGCCAGCAGCTTAGGGCGGCACTCCTACGAGCAGTACTTC.

In its sample, this clone was seen a few times. The chain has TRBV28 and TRBJ2-7; 7 bases are shared with TRBD1. Germline values: CDR1 MDHEN, CDR2 SYDVKM. This CDR3 is 16 amino acids long. V was pared by 6 bases and J by 2 bases, with 13 bases of the junction left unmatched. The CDR3, as DNA: TGTGCCAGCAGCCCAGTACCTGACAGGGCGACCTACGAGCAGTACTTC. It yields the protein CASSPVPDRATYEQYF.

The chain employs TRBV19 and TRBJ1-1; tentatively, D is TRBD1 (5 bases). CDR1 is LNHDA, CDR2 SQIVND, per germline (reference sequence). This CDR3 is built from 13 residues. V shed 3 bases and J shed 3 bases, with 8 bases lying between them. CDR3 coding DNA: TGTGCCAGTAGTATTTCCAGGGACACTGAAGCTTTCTTT. Its translation: CASSISRDTEAFF.

V gene TRBV30 combines with J gene TRBJ1-2; 8 positions agree with TRBD1. The CDR3 sequence is 14 residues long. The germline V gene has CDR1 GTSNPN and CDR2 SVGIG (reference sequence). Trimming removed 3 bases from V and 7 bases from J; junction bases left unmatched: 10. This chain's CDR3 is CAWRILGTGGGYTF. In DNA form, the CDR3 reads TGTGCCTGGAGGATACTAGGGACAGGAGGTGGCTACACCTTC.

This chain links TRBV5-1 with TRBJ2-5; D call uncertain. The germline V gene has CDR1 SGHRS and CDR2 YFSETQ. Trimming took off 1 base at V and 1 base at J, with 5 bases between the two ends. The CDR3 has 13 residues. CDR3: CASSLSSQETQYF. CDR3 coding DNA: TGCGCCAGCAGCTTGTCATCCCAAGAGACCCAGTACTTC.

This chain links TRBV4-1 with TRBJ1-5; 9 positions agree with TRBD1. The germline V gene encodes CDR1 MGHRA and CDR2 YSYEKL. This CDR3 is built from 18 residues. V shed 2 bases and J 0 bases; nucleotides not matched to a gene: 8. The CDR3 DNA reads as TGCGCCAGCAGCCAATTACAGGGGGCCCAGTATAGCAATCAGCCCCAGCATTTT. The encoded protein is CASSQLQGAQYSNQPQHF.

The sample holds a few counts of this clone. The chain recombines TRBV24-1 with TRBJ1-2; D unclear. The germline gives CDR1 KGHDR, CDR2 SFDVKD. V lost 4 bases and J 2 bases, leaving 7 bases between the germline ends. The CDR3 extends over 13 amino acids. CDR3 residues: CATSDTVNYGYTF. In nucleotides, the CDR3 is TGTGCCACCAGTGACACTGTAAACTATGGCTACACCTTC.

Concerning this clone itself: At one end, the junction sequence differs from germline, possibly due to a read error. The V call is TRBV7-7, the J call TRBJ2-3, with a weak D call TRBD2 (6 bases). Looked up from germline, CDR1 is SSHAT and CDR2 is FNYEAQ (reference sequence). This CDR3 spans 15 amino acids. The CDR3 DNA sequence: TGTGCTAGCAGCTCGACAGAAGGAGGGGCAGATACGCAGTATTTT. Its protein is CASSSTEGGADTQYF.

In this sample, this clone turned up once. Here the CDR3 DNA reads TGTGCCAGCAGTGTCCGGGGGACTAGCTTTGCCGGGGAGCTGTTTTTT. Protein sequence: CASSVRGTSFAGELFF. The chain has TRBV6-1 and TRBJ2-2; TRBD2 matches 9 bases. The junction had 9 bases not matched to a gene; V was cut back by 4 bases and J by 6 bases. CDR3 length: 16 residues. The germline gives CDR1 MNHNS, CDR2 SASEGT.

The rearrangement uses TRBV3-1 (or the pseudogene TRBV3-2) and TRBJ1-3; 8 bases are shared with TRBD1. The CDR3 length is 15 residues. Germline CDR1 and CDR2: LGHDT and YNNKEL (reference sequence). V trimming: 2 bases; J trimming: 4 bases; junction bases outside the gene matches: 4. CDR3 loop: CASSQRGDRGNTIYF. CDR3 in DNA: TGTGCCAGCAGCCAACGGGGGGACAGGGGAAACACCATATATTTT.

The rearrangement links TRBV5-5 to TRBJ1-2, with 9 bases lining up with TRBD1. The CDR3 runs 16 residues. CDR1 and CDR2 from the germline V gene are SGHKS and YYEKEE (reference sequence). The J segment lost 4 bases and the V segment lost 4 bases, leaving 11 bases of the junction unmatched. The CDR3, as DNA: TGTGCCAGCAGCCCAGTACAGGGGGCGGTTGCCTATGGCTACACCTTC. Translating gives CASSPVQGAVAYGYTF.

This chain uses TRBV6-4 with TRBJ1-1, with 7 bases fitting TRBD1. The germline V gene has CDR1 MRHNA and CDR2 SNTAGT. V lost 3 bases and J lost 5; bases outside the gene matches: 6. The CDR3 consists of 14 residues. CDR3 region: CASSEAAGGTEAFF. The CDR3 bases are TGTGCCAGCAGTGAGGCGGCAGGGGGAACTGAAGCTTTCTTT.

The J gene is TRBJ1-2, the V gene TRBV6-5; no firm D call. Germline V gene lookup returns CDR1 MNHEY and CDR2 SVGAGI. V lost 2 bases to trimming and J lost 2 bases, with 12 bases between them. The CDR3 sequence is 15 residues long. Written as DNA, the CDR3 is TGTGCCAGCAGTTACGCGGCGGAGGTGAACTATGGCTACACCTTC. Protein sequence: CASSYAAEVNYGYTF.